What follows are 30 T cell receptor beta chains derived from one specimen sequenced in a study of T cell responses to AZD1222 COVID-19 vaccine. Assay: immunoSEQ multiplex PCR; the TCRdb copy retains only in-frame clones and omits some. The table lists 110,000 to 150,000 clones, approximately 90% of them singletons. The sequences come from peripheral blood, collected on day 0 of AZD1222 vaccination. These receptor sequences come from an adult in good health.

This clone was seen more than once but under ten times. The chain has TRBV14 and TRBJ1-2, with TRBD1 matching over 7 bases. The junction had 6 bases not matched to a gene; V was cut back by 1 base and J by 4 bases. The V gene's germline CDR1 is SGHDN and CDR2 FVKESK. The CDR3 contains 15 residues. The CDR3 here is CASSQGGRGVYGYTF. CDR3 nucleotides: TGTGCCAGCAGCCAAGGGGGCAGGGGGGTCTATGGCTACACCTTC.

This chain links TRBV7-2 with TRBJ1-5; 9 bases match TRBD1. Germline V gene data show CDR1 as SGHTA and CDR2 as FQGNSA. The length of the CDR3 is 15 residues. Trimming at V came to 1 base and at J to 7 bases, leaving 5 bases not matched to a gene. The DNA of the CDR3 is TGTGCCAGCAGCTTAGTACAGGGGGCAAGACAGCCCCAGCATTTT. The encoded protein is CASSLVQGARQPQHF.

The DNA of the CDR3 is TGTGCCAGCAGTTACTCTAGGGGAGCCCGGGGAGAAGCTTTCTTT. Residues: CASSYSRGARGEAFF. This sequence joins TRBV6-5 and TRBJ1-1, with a weak D call TRBD1 (5 bases). V gave up 0 bases and J gave up 8 bases, with 16 bases separating them. Germline V gene sequence: CDR1 MNHEY, CDR2 SVGAGI. The CDR3 totals 15 residues.

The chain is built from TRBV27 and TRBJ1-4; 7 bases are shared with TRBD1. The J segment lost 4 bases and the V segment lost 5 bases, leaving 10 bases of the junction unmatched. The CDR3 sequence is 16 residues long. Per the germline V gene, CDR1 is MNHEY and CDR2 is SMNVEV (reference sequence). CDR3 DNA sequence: TGTGCCAGCAGTCCGAACGGCGGGACAGTTAATGAAAAACTGTTTTTT. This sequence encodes CASSPNGGTVNEKLFF.

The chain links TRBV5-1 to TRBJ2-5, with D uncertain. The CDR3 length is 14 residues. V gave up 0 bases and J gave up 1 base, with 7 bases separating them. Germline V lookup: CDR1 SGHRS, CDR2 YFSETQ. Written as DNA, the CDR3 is TGCGCCAGCAGCTTGGGCGGCTTCCAAGAGACCCAGTACTTC. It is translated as CASSLGGFQETQYF.

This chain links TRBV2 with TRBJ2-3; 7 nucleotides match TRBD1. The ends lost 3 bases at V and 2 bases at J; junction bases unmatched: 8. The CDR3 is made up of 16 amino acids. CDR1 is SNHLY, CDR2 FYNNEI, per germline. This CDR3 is CASSDGAGTVTDTQYF. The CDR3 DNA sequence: TGTGCCAGCAGTGATGGCGCAGGGACAGTCACAGATACGCAGTATTTT. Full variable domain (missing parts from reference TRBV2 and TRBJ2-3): EPEVTQTPSHQVTQMGQEVILRCVPISNHLYFYWYRQILGQKVEFLVSFYNNEISEKSEIFDDQFSVERPDGSNFTLKIRSTKLEDSAMYFCASSDGAGTVTDTQYFGPGTRLTVL.

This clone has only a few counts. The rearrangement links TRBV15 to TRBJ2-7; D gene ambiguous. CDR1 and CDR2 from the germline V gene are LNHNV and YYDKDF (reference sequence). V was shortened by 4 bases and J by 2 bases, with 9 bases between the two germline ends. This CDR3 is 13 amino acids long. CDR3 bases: TGTGCCACCAGCAAAGGCAGCCCCTACGAGCAGTACTTC. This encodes CATSKGSPYEQYF.

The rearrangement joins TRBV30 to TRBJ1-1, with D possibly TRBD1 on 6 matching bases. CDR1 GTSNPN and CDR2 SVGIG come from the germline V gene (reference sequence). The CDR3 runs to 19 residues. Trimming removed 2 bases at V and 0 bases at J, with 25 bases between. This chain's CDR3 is CAWSNSPLGGRYMNTEAFF. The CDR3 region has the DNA TGTGCCTGGAGTAATTCCCCCCTGGGGGGGCGTTACATGAACACTGAAGCTTTCTTT.

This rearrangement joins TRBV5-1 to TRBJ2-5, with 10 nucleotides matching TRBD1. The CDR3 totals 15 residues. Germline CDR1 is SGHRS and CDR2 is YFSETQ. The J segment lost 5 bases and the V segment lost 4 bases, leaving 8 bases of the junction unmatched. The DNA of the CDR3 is TGCGCCAGCAGCCCGACAGGGGGCTGGAGGGAGACCCAGTACTTC. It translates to CASSPTGGWRETQYF.

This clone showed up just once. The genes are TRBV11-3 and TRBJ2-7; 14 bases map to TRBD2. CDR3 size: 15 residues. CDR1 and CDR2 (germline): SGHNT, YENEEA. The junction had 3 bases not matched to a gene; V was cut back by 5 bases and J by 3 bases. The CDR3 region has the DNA TGTGCCAGCAGCCCGGGACTAGCGGGAGACTACGAGCAGTACTTC. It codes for CASSPGLAGDYEQYF.

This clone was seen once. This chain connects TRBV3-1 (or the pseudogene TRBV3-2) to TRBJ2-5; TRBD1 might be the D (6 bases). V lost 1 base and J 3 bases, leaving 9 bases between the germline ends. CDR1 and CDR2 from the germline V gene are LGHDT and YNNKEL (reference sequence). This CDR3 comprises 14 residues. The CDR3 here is CASSQARTEETQYF. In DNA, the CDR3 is TGTGCCAGCAGCCAAGCTAGGACAGAAGAGACCCAGTACTTC.

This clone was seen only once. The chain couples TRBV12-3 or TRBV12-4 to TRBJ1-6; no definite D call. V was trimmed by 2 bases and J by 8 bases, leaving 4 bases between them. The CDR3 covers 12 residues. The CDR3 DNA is TGTGCCAGCAGTTTACGGGATTCACCCCTCCACTTT. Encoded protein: CASSLRDSPLHF.

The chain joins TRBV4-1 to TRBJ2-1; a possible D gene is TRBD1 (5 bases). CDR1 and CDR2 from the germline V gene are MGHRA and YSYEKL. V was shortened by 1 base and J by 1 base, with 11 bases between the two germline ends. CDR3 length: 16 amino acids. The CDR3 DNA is TGCGCCAGCAGCCAAGCAGGGATGGCATCCTACAATGAGCAGTTCTTC. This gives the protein CASSQAGMASYNEQFF.

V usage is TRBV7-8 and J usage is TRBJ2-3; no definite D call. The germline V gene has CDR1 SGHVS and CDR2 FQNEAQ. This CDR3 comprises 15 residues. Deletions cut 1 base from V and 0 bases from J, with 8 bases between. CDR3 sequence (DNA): TGTGCCAGCAGCTTAGTGGTGGCTAGCACAGATACGCAGTATTTT. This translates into CASSLVVASTDTQYF. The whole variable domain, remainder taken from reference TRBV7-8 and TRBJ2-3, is GAGVSQSPRYKVAKRGQDVALRCDPISGHVSLFWYQQALGQGPEFLTYFQNEAQLDKSGLPSDRFFAERPEGSVSTLKIQRTQQEDSAVYLCASSLVVASTDTQYFGPGTRLTVL.

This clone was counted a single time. In DNA form, the CDR3 reads TGCAGTGCTAGTGGAAGGGCCCATAATTCACCCCTCCACTTT. It specifies CSASGRAHNSPLHF. The chain is built from TRBV20-1 and TRBJ1-6; no clear D gene. The CDR3 covers 14 residues. V shed 3 bases and J shed 5 bases, with 11 bases lying between them. Germline V gives CDR1 DFQATT, CDR2 SNEGSKA (reference sequence).

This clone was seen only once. The CDR3 DNA reads TGTGCTAGTGGTTCTATTCGACAGGGGGCTATAAAGACCCAGTACTTC. Residues: CASGSIRQGAIKTQYF. The rearrangement joins TRBV12-5 to TRBJ2-5; TRBD1 matches at 10 bases. The CDR3 is 16 residues long. V lost 4 bases and J lost 6; bases outside the gene matches: 11. Germline CDR1 reads LGHNT; CDR2 reads FRNRAP. The whole variable domain, filled in from reference TRBV12-5 and TRBJ2-5, reads DARVTQTPRHKVTEMGQEVTMRCQPILGHNTVFWYRQTMMQGLELLAYFRNRAPLDDSGMPKDRFSAEMPDATLATLKIQPSEPRDSAVYFCASGSIRQGAIKTQYFGPGTRLLVL.

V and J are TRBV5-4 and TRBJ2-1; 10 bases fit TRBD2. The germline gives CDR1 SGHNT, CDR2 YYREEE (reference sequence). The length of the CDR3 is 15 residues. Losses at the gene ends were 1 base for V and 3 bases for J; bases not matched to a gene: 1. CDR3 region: CASSLQRGGYNEQFF. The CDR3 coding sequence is TGTGCCAGCAGCTTGCAGCGGGGGGGCTACAATGAGCAGTTCTTC. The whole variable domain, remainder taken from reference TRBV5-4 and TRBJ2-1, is ETGVTQSPTHLIKTRGQQVTLRCSSQSGHNTVSWYQQALGQGPQFIFQYYREEENGRGNFPPRFSGLQFPNYSSELNVNALELDDSALYLCASSLQRGGYNEQFFGPGTRLTVL.

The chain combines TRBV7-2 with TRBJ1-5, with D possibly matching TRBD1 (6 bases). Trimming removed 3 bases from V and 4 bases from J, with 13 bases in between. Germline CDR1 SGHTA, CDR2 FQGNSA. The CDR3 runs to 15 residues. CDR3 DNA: TGTGCCAGCAGCTTGGAGGACAGTCGAAATCAGCCCCAGCATTTT. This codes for CASSLEDSRNQPQHF.

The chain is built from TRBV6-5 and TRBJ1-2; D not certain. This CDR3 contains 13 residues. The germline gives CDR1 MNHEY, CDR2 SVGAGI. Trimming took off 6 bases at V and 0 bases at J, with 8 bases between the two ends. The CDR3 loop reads CASRAGTNYGYTF. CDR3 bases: TGTGCCAGCAGGGCCGGCACTAACTATGGCTACACCTTC.

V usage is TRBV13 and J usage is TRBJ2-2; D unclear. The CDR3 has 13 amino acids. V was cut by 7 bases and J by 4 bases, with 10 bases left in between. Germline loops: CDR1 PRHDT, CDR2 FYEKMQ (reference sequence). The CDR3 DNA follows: TGTGCCAGCACCTCGAGACTCACCGGGGAGCTGTTTTTT. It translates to CASTSRLTGELFF.

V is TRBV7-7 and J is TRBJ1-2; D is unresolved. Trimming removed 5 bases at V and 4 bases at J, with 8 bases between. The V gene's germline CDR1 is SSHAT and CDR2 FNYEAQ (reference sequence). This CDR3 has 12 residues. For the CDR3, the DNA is TGTGCCAGCAGCCCCCAGAGCTATGGCTACACCTTC. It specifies CASSPQSYGYTF.

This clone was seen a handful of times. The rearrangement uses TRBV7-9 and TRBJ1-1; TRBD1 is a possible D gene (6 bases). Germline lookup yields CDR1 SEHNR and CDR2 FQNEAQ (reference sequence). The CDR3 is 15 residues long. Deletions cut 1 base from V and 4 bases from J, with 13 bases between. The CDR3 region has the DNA TGTGCCAGCAGCTTAGGCTTCGGGGGCTCCACTGAAGCTTTCTTT. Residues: CASSLGFGGSTEAFF. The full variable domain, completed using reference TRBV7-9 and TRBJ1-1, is DTGVSQNPRHKITKRGQNVTFRCDPISEHNRLYWYRQTLGQGPEFLTYFQNEAQLEKSRLLSDRFSAERPKGSFSTLEIQRTEQGDSAMYLCASSLGFGGSTEAFFGQGTRLTVV.

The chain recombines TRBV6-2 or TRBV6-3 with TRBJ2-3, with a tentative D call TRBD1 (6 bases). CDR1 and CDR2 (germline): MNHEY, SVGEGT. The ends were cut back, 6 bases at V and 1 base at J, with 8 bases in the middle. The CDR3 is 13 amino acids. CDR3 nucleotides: TGTGCCAGCAGCAGACAGGGCACAGATACGCAGTATTTT. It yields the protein CASSRQGTDTQYF.

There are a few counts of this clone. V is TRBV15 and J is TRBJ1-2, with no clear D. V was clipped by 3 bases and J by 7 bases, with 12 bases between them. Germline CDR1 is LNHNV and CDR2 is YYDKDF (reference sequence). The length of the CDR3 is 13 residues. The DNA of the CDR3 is TGTGCCACCAGCAGGGTAGGTGGATTTGGCTACACCTTC. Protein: CATSRVGGFGYTF.

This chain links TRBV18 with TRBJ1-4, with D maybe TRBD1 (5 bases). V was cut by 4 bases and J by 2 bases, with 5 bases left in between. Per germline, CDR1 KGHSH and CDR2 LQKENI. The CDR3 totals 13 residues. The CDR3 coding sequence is TGTGCCAGCTCACAGGGGACTAATGAAAAACTGTTTTTT. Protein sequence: CASSQGTNEKLFF.

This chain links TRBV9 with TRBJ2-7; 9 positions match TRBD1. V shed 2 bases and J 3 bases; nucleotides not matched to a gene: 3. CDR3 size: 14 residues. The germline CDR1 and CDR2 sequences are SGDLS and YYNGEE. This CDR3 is CASSVTGGVYEQYF. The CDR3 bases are TGTGCCAGCAGCGTTACAGGGGGCGTCTACGAGCAGTACTTC.

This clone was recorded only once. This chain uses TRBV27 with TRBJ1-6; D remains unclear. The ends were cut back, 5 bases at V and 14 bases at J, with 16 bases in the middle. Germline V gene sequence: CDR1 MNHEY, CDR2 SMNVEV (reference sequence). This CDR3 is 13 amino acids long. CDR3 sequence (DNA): TGTGCCAGCAGTCCAAGGGTTGGTCGGGCCCTCCACTTT. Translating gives CASSPRVGRALHF.

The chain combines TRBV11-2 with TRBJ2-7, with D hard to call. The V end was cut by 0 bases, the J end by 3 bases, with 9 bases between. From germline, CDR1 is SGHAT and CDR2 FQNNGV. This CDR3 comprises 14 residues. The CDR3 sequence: CASSLDRASYEQYF. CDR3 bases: TGTGCCAGCAGCTTAGATAGGGCCAGCTACGAGCAGTACTTC.

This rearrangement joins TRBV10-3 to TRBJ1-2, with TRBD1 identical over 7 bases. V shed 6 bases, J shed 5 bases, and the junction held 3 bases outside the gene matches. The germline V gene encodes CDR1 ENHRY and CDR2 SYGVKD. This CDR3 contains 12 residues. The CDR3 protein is CAIRATGYGYTF. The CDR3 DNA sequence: TGTGCCATCAGGGCGACAGGGTATGGCTACACCTTC.

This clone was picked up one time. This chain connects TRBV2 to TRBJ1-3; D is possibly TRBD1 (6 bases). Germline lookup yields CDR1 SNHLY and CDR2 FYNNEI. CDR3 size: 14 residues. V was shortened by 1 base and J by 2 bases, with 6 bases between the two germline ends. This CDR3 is CASSEDRAGNTIYF. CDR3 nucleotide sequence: TGTGCCAGCAGTGAAGACAGGGCTGGAAACACCATATATTTT.